This paragraph reports one T cell receptor (beta chain). Antigen specificity is unknown. This sample was taken from a study of identical twins. The study, taken as a whole, reports: Sequences that were beta out-of-frame showed weaker excess twin sharing.

Trimming removed 5 bases from V and 5 bases from J, with 18 bases in between. CDR1 and CDR2 (germline): SGHAT, FQNNGV. The CDR3 runs to 15 residues. Unique molecular identifiers were in the cDNA, with template-switch universal primer binding. TCRdb fed the 5' RACE reads into MiXCR, producing one record per CDR3 protein. The sample carries some 760,000 distinct CDR3 sequences, roughly 20% recorded once. The same data also went into a second study, on T cells expressing NK-cell markers. That paper states: It was from sorted CD3+CD56+NKG2C+, CD3+CD56+NKG2C- and CD3+CD56-NKG2C+ T cells that TCR beta repertoires came. Whether expanded NKG2C+ T cell clones were HCMV specific stayed uncertain.

The sequencing sample was made of PBMCs. The chain employs TRBV11-2 and TRBJ2-5; the D is unclear. The TCR originated in a woman under 30 in good health. The CDR3 spells CASSHFRDKGETQYF. CDR3 in DNA: TGTGCCAGCAGCCACTTCCGAGACAAAGGCGAGACCCAGTACTTC.